This is a list of T cell receptor beta chains from one sample in a study of T cells after yellow fever vaccination. From the 5' RACE reads, TCRdb called clonotypes with MiXCR, one entry per CDR3 protein. Among some 300,000 distinct CDR3 sequences listed, around 8.1% were seen once. The source material was PBMCs, sampled more than 35 days after the first yellow fever vaccination. Source of these receptors: a man aged 18 to 30 who received the YFV17D yellow fever vaccine. CDR3s include the opening cysteine and the closing phenylalanine or tryptophan. D genes are given only for firm matches. Some rows mark clone size as missing; the rest say once, few, many or name a class of expanded clone.

>TRBV9|few|TRBD1|TRBJ2-3
TGTGCCAGCAGCTTACGAGGACAGGCTCCTAGAGATACGCAGTATTTT
CASSLRGQAPRDTQYF
>TRBV4-3|NA|TRBD2|TRBJ2-5
TGCGCCAGCAGCCAAGAAGTAGCGGGGGGGCGAGAGACCCAGTACTTC
CASSQEVAGGRETQYF
>TRBV5-4|many|TRBD1|TRBJ1-6
TGTGCCAGCAGCTTTGGGACAGGGGGGACGACCTATAATTCACCCCTCCACTTT
CASSFGTGGTTYNSPLHF
>TRBV5-1|few|NA|TRBJ2-7
TGCGCCAGCAGCTTGAAGCAGGGAAGAGACGAGCAGTACTTC
CASSLKQGRDEQYF
>TRBV7-3|NA|TRBD1|TRBJ2-7
TGTGCCAGCAGCTCGGGACAGGGGACCTCCTACGAGCAGTACTTC
CASSSGQGTSYEQYF
>TRBV11-2|few|TRBD2|TRBJ2-3
TGTGCCAGCAGCTTACAACCGGGACTAGCGGGGGGGCAAGATACGCAGTATTTT
CASSLQPGLAGGQDTQYF
>TRBV5-4|many|NA|TRBJ2-6
TGTGCCAGCAGCTCAAACTCTGGGGCCAACGTCCTGACTTTC
CASSSNSGANVLTF
>TRBV7-8|NA|NA|TRBJ2-1
TGTGCCAGCAGCTCCGTACAGGGCCACAATGAGCAGTTCTTC
CASSSVQGHNEQFF
>TRBV6-1|few|TRBD1|TRBJ1-1
TGTGCCAGCAGACGCTATGGGACAGGGTTGGGGTGGCCTGAAGCTTTCTTT
CASRRYGTGLGWPEAFF
>TRBV7-8|NA|NA|TRBJ2-5
TGTGCCAGCAGCCCGCCAGGGCGGAGGGAGACCCAGTACTTC
CASSPPGRRETQYF
>TRBV7-2|NA|NA|TRBJ2-3
TGTGCCAGCAGCTTAGTTGGAGGGTCCGATACGCAGTATTTT
CASSLVGGSDTQYF
>TRBV7-6|few|TRBD2|TRBJ2-5
TGTGCCAGCAGCTCGAACGAAGGCTTAGCGGGAAGTGAGACCCAGTACTTC
CASSSNEGLAGSETQYF